This T cell receptor beta chain appears in the sequencing data of a study of cytomegalovirus exposure and HLA in healthy donors. As for the study in general: The use of the same platform for the 95 to 150 validation repertoires and the 600 to 700 first-cohort repertoires was reported by a later analysis. Study observations and caveats: It was found in a later analysis that first-cohort TCR clusters tended to co-occur in the roughly 120 validation repertoires.

Libraries were prepared by immunoSEQ multiplex PCR; TCRdb keeps only in-frame clonotypes and omits some of them. The sample lists about 130,000 clones; roughly nine tenths were seen once. The table lists this clone with a count of one. As yet, its antigen is unknown. The TCR comes from a young man in good health and CMV-seronegative. Material: PBMCs.

Here the CDR3 reads CAAEEPSYEQYF. The CDR3 bases are TGTGCCGCGGAGGAACCCTCCTACGAGCAGTACTTC. V is TRBV21-1 and J is TRBJ2-7; TRBD2, the D gene given by the table, was not confirmed from the DNA. TRBV21-1 represents a pseudogene. The CDR3 is made up of 12 amino acids.